This T cell receptor (beta chain) was sequenced during a study of T cells in Graves' hyperthyroidism and ophthalmopathy. The study, taken as a whole, reports: Through a model of 13 V-J features, ophthalmopathy was separated from stable hyperthyroidism.

TCR beta CDR3 region amplification was performed from RNA transcripts. Using the HTBI primer set, a first-round RT-PCR was run on the TCR CDR3. One entry per CDR3 protein, called by TCRdb with MiXCR from the multiplex PCR reads. The table shows 490,000 or so distinct CDR3 sequences, with around a fifth occurring only once. There are a few counts of this clonotype. Its antigen is currently unknown. The junction differs from germline at one of its ends, possibly a read error. Each diagnosis drew on symptoms, thyroxine, TRAb, thyroid ultrasound and orbital computed tomography findings. Out of over 7.5 ml of fresh peripheral blood came the PBMCs. This CDR3 has 15 amino acids.

The origin of this receptor is a woman in her 70s with Graves' ophthalmopathy. Sequences were obtained from blood. The rearrangement joins TRBV12-3 or TRBV12-4 to TRBJ2-2; 9 nucleotides agree with TRBD2. CDR3 nucleotides: TGTGCCAGCAGGTTAGCGGGAGCGGACACCGGGGAGCTGTTTTTT. Translated, it gives CASRLAGADTGELFF.